This T cell receptor beta chain is drawn from a study of blood T cell repertoires in COVID-19 (dated by TCRdb to 2020 to 2022). Background for the entire study: Collaborator samples came from the United States, Italy and Spain and covered acute and convalescent phases of COVID-19. The material from the prospective study consisted of cDNA or gDNA derived from T cells, B-cell-depleted T cells, or PBMCs. The dataset comprised deeply sampled blood TCRbeta repertoires from subjects exposed to, actively infected with, or recovered from COVID-19. The repertoires were released in a freely available public database intended as a resource for research on the immune response to SARS-CoV-2. Samples were obtained from the ongoing ImmuneRACE study (first 160 participants) and from 1,254 subjects provided by 6 global collaborators. A de-identified subject ID, COVID-19 status, age in years and sex were almost always included in the sample metadata. Where available, HLA class I and class II types were obtained from metadata supplied by the sample provider rather than from assay-based typing.

TCRbeta CDR3 regions were amplified from genomic DNA using the immunoSEQ Assay, a bias-controlled multiplex PCR. The authors processed their data as follows. The number of nucleated cells in each sample was estimated by amplification of reference gene primers within the assay. Sequence reads were collapsed and filtered to measure the absolute abundance of every unique TCRbeta CDR3 rearrangement. For each sample, productive Simpson clonality was calculated as the square root of Simpson's diversity index over productive rearrangements. This is the immuneACCESS table as TCRdb keeps it, with only in-frame sequences that have V and J called. A part of the clones is gone; compared with another copy, unresolved V genes explain less than half, and the rest is unexplained. The D gene and trimming were derived from the DNA, and the V and J assignments and clone size from that table. A total of about 280,000 clones appear in this sample, roughly 85% of them only once. The top ten clonotypes cover less than 6.5% of the sample.

Spanning cysteine to phenylalanine, the CDR3 consists of 14 amino acids. The read is trimmed to its CDR3 DNA, 42 bases read in frame from base 1. CDR1 is given as MNHEY and CDR2 as SMNVEV, both from the germline V gene (reference sequence). V and J are trimmed by 0 bases and 7 bases, and the gene matches miss 5 bases of the junction. Collaborating institutions collected whole blood in K2EDTA tubes following their own protocols. For TCRbeta analysis, collaborators shipped samples as frozen whole blood, isolated PBMCs, or DNA extracted from either of those sample types. Study-wide conclusions, independent of this receptor: Clinical and demographic metadata were provided uncurated, with the amount varying by source and participant.

Comments on this clone: Its cognate antigen has yet to be identified. Within one base of it there is no much larger clone, and no base qualities were kept.

The source is a man in his fifties with active or convalescent COVID-19. The sequence links TRBV27 to TRBJ1-2, with TRBD1 identical over 7 junction bases. Material for sequencing was peripheral blood. The CDR3 reads CASSLSLTGAGYTF. At the DNA level, the sequence is TGTGCCAGCAGTTTATCGTTAACAGGGGCTGGCTACACCTTC.